This TCR beta chain comes out of a study of shared clonotypes between healthy human individuals. This clone was detected once. This specimen includes other DNA sequences encoding the same CDR3. Assay runs were performed at deep level. Here immunoSEQ multiplex PCR was the method, and the copy in TCRdb shows in-frame clones only, minus some. This sample has around 1.4 million clones, with approximately 98.5% found just once. This sequence originates from a man aged 30 to 45 in good health. Material: naive CD4+ T cells sorted from blood. Noted subset: CD45RA+ positively selected.

This CDR3 reads CASSVAGGPGELFF. The DNA for the CDR3 is TGTGCCAGCAGCGTAGCGGGAGGGCCCGGGGAGCTGTTTTTT. The V and J genes are TRBV9 and TRBJ2-2; 8 bases fit TRBD2. Germline V CDR1 and CDR2: SGDLS, YYNGEE. V shed 0 bases and J 6 bases; nucleotides not matched to a gene: 1. This CDR3 contains 14 residues.